Shown below are 28 T cell receptor beta chains from a single sample sequenced in a study of blood T cell repertoires in COVID-19. This table comes from immunoSEQ multiplex PCR, and its TCRdb copy is limited to in-frame clones, with some not included. Among about 130,000 clones listed, about four fifths were seen once. Sequencing was performed on PBMCs or T cells enriched from blood (not recorded which). These receptors originate from a man aged 25-40 years who had recovered from COVID-19.

The chain uses TRBV28 and TRBJ2-1, with 12 bases that match TRBD2. This CDR3 is 15 amino acids long. V gave up 4 bases and J gave up 4 bases; unmatched junction bases: 2. Germline assignment: CDR1 MDHEN and CDR2 SYDVKM. The CDR3 region has the DNA TGTGCCAGCAGTTCCGGACTAGCGGGGTACAATGAGCAGTTCTTC. As protein: CASSSGLAGYNEQFF. The complete variable domain, with remaining parts taken from reference TRBV28 and TRBJ2-1, reads DVKVTQSSRYLVKRTGEKVFLECVQDMDHENMFWYRQDPGLGLRLIYFSYDVKMKEKGDIPEGYSVSREKKERFSLILESASTNQTSMYLCASSSGLAGYNEQFFGPGTRLTVL.

V gene TRBV4-1 combines with J gene TRBJ1-2; D perhaps matches TRBD1 (6 bases). Per the germline V gene, CDR1 is MGHRA and CDR2 is YSYEKL. Trimming cost V 1 base and J 4 bases, with 16 bases left between them. The CDR3 length is 16 residues. The CDR3 nucleotides are TGCGCCAGCAGCCAAGGGGGGCAGGGATTTACCTATGGCTACACCTTC. Translated, it gives CASSQGGQGFTYGYTF.

To note about this clone: The junction departs from the called germline gene at one end, perhaps through a read error. The chain joins TRBV25-1 to TRBJ2-2, with 7 bases fitting TRBD1. Germline V CDR1 and CDR2: MGHDK, SYGVNS. CDR3 length equals 15 residues. The CDR3 loop is CASSQGRGRQGALFF. CDR3 DNA sequence: TGTGCCAGCTCCCAAGGAAGGGGGCGTCAAGGGGCGCTGTTTTTT.

This chain joins TRBV5-4 and TRBJ1-2; 8 nucleotides agree with TRBD1. This CDR3 contains 13 residues. J lost 7 bases, V lost 3 bases, and 5 bases had no gene match. Germline CDR1 is SGHNT and CDR2 is YYREEE (reference sequence). The chain's CDR3 is CASSSGQGSGYTF. The CDR3 DNA sequence: TGTGCCAGCAGCTCTGGACAGGGTAGTGGCTACACCTTC.

This chain uses TRBV7-2 with TRBJ2-5, with 12 nucleotides matching TRBD1. Unmatched junction bases numbered 5, after V lost 4 bases and J lost 5 bases. CDR3 size: 15 residues. Germline loops: CDR1 SGHTA, CDR2 FQGNSA. The DNA for the CDR3 is TGTGCCAGCAGCTCCGGGACAGGGGGCCGGGAGACCCAGTACTTC. It yields the protein CASSSGTGGRETQYF.

The genes are TRBV9 and TRBJ1-1, with 10 bases lining up with TRBD1. Per germline, CDR1 SGDLS and CDR2 YYNGEE. J lost 6 bases, V lost 3 bases, and 5 bases had no gene match. The CDR3 has 14 amino acids. This CDR3 is CASSATGGFAEAFF. The CDR3 DNA reads as TGTGCCAGCAGCGCGACAGGGGGCTTTGCTGAAGCTTTCTTT. Complete variable domain (other parts from reference TRBV9 and TRBJ1-1): DSGVTQTPKHLITATGQRVTLRCSPRSGDLSVYWYQQSLDQGLQFLIQYYNGEERAKGNILERFSAQQFPDLHSELNLSSLELGDSALYFCASSATGGFAEAFFGQGTRLTVV.

The rearrangement links TRBV27 to TRBJ1-6, with 11 bases fitting TRBD1. CDR1 is MNHEY and CDR2 is SMNVEV in the germline V gene (reference sequence). The CDR3 totals 18 residues. V gave up 3 bases and J gave up 0 bases; unmatched junction bases: 4. CDR3 amino acids: CASSFRTGGDSYNSPLHF. The DNA for the CDR3 is TGTGCCAGCAGTTTTCGGACAGGGGGCGACTCCTATAATTCACCCCTCCACTTT.

The chain is built from TRBV2 and TRBJ1-2; D is unresolved. This CDR3 spans 13 amino acids. Trimming took off 7 bases at V and 0 bases at J, with 9 bases between the two ends. Germline V lookup: CDR1 SNHLY, CDR2 FYNNEI. The CDR3 protein is CASTFTSNYGYTF. In nucleotides, the CDR3 is TGTGCCAGCACGTTTACTTCTAACTATGGCTACACCTTC.

The rearrangement links TRBV4-1 to TRBJ1-1; D remains ambiguous. The V end was cut by 0 bases, the J end by 6 bases, with 17 bases between. The germline V gene encodes CDR1 MGHRA and CDR2 YSYEKL. The CDR3 is made up of 16 amino acids. The CDR3 nucleotides are TGCGCCAGCAGCCAAGATCGGGGAACCCCAACCCCTGAAGCTTTCTTT. It codes for CASSQDRGTPTPEAFF.

This clone showed up just once. The chain uses TRBV28 and TRBJ2-2; 14 positions match TRBD2. The V segment lost 6 bases and the J segment 1 base; nucleotides outside the gene matches: 10. The CDR3 length is 19 residues. Germline assignment: CDR1 MDHEN and CDR2 SYDVKM. The CDR3 here is CASRYSGLAGERNTGELFF. As DNA, the CDR3 is TGTGCCAGCAGGTATTCGGGACTAGCGGGAGAAAGGAACACCGGGGAGCTGTTTTTT.

The rearrangement joins TRBV3-1 (or the pseudogene TRBV3-2) to TRBJ1-2, with D unclear. The germline V and J ends were trimmed by 4 bases and 7 bases, with 13 bases remaining between them. The CDR3 consists of 13 residues. Germline-derived CDR1 and CDR2 are LGHDT and YNNKEL (reference sequence). As DNA, the CDR3 is TGTGCCAGCAGCCCGTCTATTGGAGGTGGCTACACCTTC. The encoded protein is CASSPSIGGGYTF.

This chain uses TRBV23-1 with TRBJ2-3, with TRBD2 identical over 9 bases. TRBV23-1 falls under the ORF class, with uncertain function. Trimming cost V 4 bases and J 5 bases; bases outside gene matches: 10. The CDR3 length is 16 residues. CDR3 loop: CASSPLLAGSRDTQYF. The CDR3 region has the DNA TGCGCCAGCAGTCCCCTTCTAGCGGGGTCGAGAGATACGCAGTATTTT.

The chain carries TRBV7-9 and TRBJ2-7, with TRBD2 matching 9 bases. Trimming removed 2 bases from V and 0 bases from J; junction bases left unmatched: 14. The CDR3 length is 19 residues. Germline-derived CDR1 and CDR2 are SEHNR and FQNEAQ (reference sequence). CDR3 residues: CASSLSLAGQTTSSYEQYF. CDR3 DNA: TGTGCCAGCAGCTTATCCCTAGCGGGACAAACCACGAGCTCCTACGAGCAGTACTTC.

J is TRBJ1-5 and V is TRBV7-2, with no clear D. The ends were cut back, 5 bases at V and 1 base at J, with 6 bases in the middle. This CDR3 is built from 13 residues. Germline V gene data show CDR1 as SGHTA and CDR2 as FQGNSA. The DNA for the CDR3 is TGTGCCAGCAGCCTACAGAGCAATCAGCCCCAGCATTTT. This translates into CASSLQSNQPQHF.

This chain joins TRBV5-1 and TRBJ1-1, with 8 nucleotides matching TRBD1. V lost 0 bases and J lost 4; bases outside the gene matches: 8. Per the germline V gene, CDR1 is SGHRS and CDR2 is YFSETQ. The CDR3 length is 16 residues. CDR3: CASSLEQGAVVTEAFF. CDR3 bases: TGCGCCAGCAGCTTGGAGCAGGGGGCGGTGGTCACTGAAGCTTTCTTT.

The rearrangement uses TRBV7-3 and TRBJ1-2; D is uncertain. The CDR3 extends over 15 amino acids. From germline, CDR1 is SGHTA and CDR2 FQGTGA. The V end was cut by 2 bases, the J end by 3 bases, with 13 bases between. CDR3 DNA sequence: TGTGCCAGCAGCTTAGGCCCCGCCAGGCACTATGGCTACACCTTC. Its translation is CASSLGPARHYGYTF.

The chain joins TRBV9 to TRBJ2-2; D is uncertain. The CDR3 runs 12 residues. Germline values: CDR1 SGDLS, CDR2 YYNGEE. V was pared by 3 bases and J by 5 bases, with 5 bases between. CDR3 loop: CASSANTGELFF. CDR3 DNA sequence: TGTGCCAGCAGCGCTAATACCGGGGAGCTGTTTTTT.

The genes are TRBV6-5 and TRBJ2-5, with unresolved D. The CDR3 spans 14 residues. Germline V gene lookup returns CDR1 MNHEY and CDR2 SVGAGI. The germline V and J ends were trimmed by 2 bases and 0 bases, with 7 bases remaining between them. CDR3: CASSYTRYQETQYF. DNA for the CDR3: TGTGCCAGCAGTTACACGAGATACCAAGAGACCCAGTACTTC.

This clone was seen only a few times. The V call is TRBV10-1, the J call TRBJ1-4, with D possibly being TRBD1 (5 bases). The V end lost 2 bases, the J end lost 8 bases, and 18 bases lay between the germline ends. The V gene's germline CDR1 is WNHNN and CDR2 SYGVQD (reference sequence). The CDR3 is made up of 16 amino acids. This CDR3 is CASSEVSGIGWEKLFF. The DNA for the CDR3 is TGCGCCAGCAGTGAGGTCTCAGGGATTGGGTGGGAAAAACTGTTTTTT.

This chain connects TRBV19 to TRBJ1-4, with D unresolved. Looked up from germline, CDR1 is LNHDA and CDR2 is SQIVND (reference sequence). The CDR3 runs to 14 residues. Trimming cost V 3 bases and J 6 bases, with 11 bases left between them. CDR3: CASSITGIHEKLFF. CDR3 nucleotide sequence: TGTGCCAGTAGTATCACCGGGATACATGAAAAACTGTTTTTT.

The chain is built from TRBV29-1 and TRBJ2-3; D is perhaps TRBD1 (6 bases). Germline CDR1 reads SQVTM; CDR2 reads ANQGSEA. The CDR3 consists of 15 residues. With 6 bases removed from V and 2 bases from J, the gap between germline ends came to 18 bases. The CDR3 loop reads CSVTGDSWVTDTQYF. CDR3 nucleotide sequence: TGCAGCGTGACAGGAGACTCCTGGGTCACAGATACGCAGTATTTT.

The rearrangement joins TRBV6-6 to TRBJ2-5; 9 positions match TRBD1. V gave up 8 bases and J gave up 2 bases; unmatched junction bases: 9. The CDR3 has 15 residues. The germline V gene has CDR1 MNHNY and CDR2 SVGAGI (reference sequence). CDR3: CASEGPGQGQETQYF. CDR3 bases: TGTGCCAGCGAAGGTCCGGGACAGGGACAAGAGACCCAGTACTTC.

The chain carries TRBV2 and TRBJ2-7, with D possibly being TRBD2 (6 bases). V lost 6 bases and J lost 2, with 17 bases in between. Germline lookup yields CDR1 SNHLY and CDR2 FYNNEI. The CDR3 loop spans 15 amino acids. Here the CDR3 reads CASSGPGTRPYEQYF. The CDR3 DNA reads TGTGCCAGCAGCGGACCCGGGACTCGGCCCTACGAGCAGTACTTC.

DNA of the CDR3: TGTGCCAGCAGCCCCGGGAGAAGCACAGATACGCAGTATTTT. Translating it yields CASSPGRSTDTQYF. The V call is TRBV7-2, the J call TRBJ2-3, with a possible D match to TRBD2 (6 bases). The CDR3 length is 14 residues. The V gene's germline CDR1 is SGHTA and CDR2 FQGNSA. Deletions cut 5 bases from V and 0 bases from J, with 9 bases between.

V gene TRBV9 combines with J gene TRBJ1-2; 11 nucleotides line up with TRBD1. J lost 6 bases, V lost 1 base, and 5 bases had no gene match. The CDR3 extends over 15 amino acids. CDR1 and CDR2 from the germline V gene are SGDLS and YYNGEE. The DNA of the CDR3 is TGTGCCAGCAGCGTAAAGGGACAGGGGGAGGATGGCTACACCTTC. Its protein product is CASSVKGQGEDGYTF. Drawing the rest from reference TRBV9 and TRBJ1-2, the complete variable domain is DSGVTQTPKHLITATGQRVTLRCSPRSGDLSVYWYQQSLDQGLQFLIQYYNGEERAKGNILERFSAQQFPDLHSELNLSSLELGDSALYFCASSVKGQGEDGYTFGSGTRLTVV.

The chain links TRBV5-1 to TRBJ2-7; D is undetermined. This CDR3 contains 14 residues. Germline values: CDR1 SGHRS, CDR2 YFSETQ. Between the trimmed V and J ends, which lost 4 bases and 6 bases, there was a span of 17 bases. The CDR3 DNA reads TGCGCCAGCAGCCCCGGGTCCGCCACGGCCGAGCAGTACTTC. Protein product: CASSPGSATAEQYF.

The rearrangement uses TRBV3-1 (or the pseudogene TRBV3-2) and TRBJ2-1; TRBD1 matches at 10 bases. Trimming cost V 0 bases and J 8 bases; bases outside gene matches: 4. CDR1 LGHDT and CDR2 YNNKEL come from the germline V gene (reference sequence). The CDR3 sequence is 15 residues long. CDR3 loop: CASSQETGGTDEQFF. The DNA for the CDR3 is TGTGCCAGCAGCCAAGAGACAGGGGGCACCGATGAGCAGTTCTTC.

The V gene is TRBV2, the J gene TRBJ2-5; 10 nucleotides line up with TRBD2. The junction had 15 bases not matched to a gene; V was cut back by 4 bases and J by 1 base. Per germline, CDR1 SNHLY and CDR2 FYNNEI. This CDR3 comprises 19 residues. CDR3 residues: CASSANHISSGSFQETQYF. As DNA, the CDR3 is TGTGCCAGCAGTGCGAACCACATCTCTAGCGGGAGTTTCCAAGAGACCCAGTACTTC.